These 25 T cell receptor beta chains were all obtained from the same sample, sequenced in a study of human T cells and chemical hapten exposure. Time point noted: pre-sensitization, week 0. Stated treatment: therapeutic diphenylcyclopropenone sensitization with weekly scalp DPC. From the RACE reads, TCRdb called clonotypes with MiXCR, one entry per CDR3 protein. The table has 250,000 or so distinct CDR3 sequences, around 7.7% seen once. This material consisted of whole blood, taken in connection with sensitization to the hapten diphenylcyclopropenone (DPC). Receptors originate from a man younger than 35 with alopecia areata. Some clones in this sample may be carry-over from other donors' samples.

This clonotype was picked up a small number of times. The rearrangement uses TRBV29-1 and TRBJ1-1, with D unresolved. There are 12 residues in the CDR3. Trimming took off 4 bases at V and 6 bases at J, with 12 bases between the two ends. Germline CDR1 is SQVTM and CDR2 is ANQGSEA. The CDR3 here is CSVVLLRAEAFF. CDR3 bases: TGCAGCGTTGTTCTTTTACGAGCTGAAGCTTTCTTT. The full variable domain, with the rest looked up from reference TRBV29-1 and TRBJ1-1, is SAVISQKPSRDICQRGTSLTIQCQVDSQVTMMFWYRQQPGQSLTLIATANQGSEATYESGFVIDKFPISRPNLTFSTLTVSNMSPEDSSIYLCSVVLLRAEAFFGQGTRLTVV.

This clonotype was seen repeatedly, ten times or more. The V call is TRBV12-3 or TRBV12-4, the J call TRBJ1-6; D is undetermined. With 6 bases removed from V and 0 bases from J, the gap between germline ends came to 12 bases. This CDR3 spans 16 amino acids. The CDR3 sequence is CASSQTATSYNSPLHF. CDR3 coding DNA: TGTGCCAGCAGCCAGACCGCGACCTCCTATAATTCACCCCTCCACTTT.

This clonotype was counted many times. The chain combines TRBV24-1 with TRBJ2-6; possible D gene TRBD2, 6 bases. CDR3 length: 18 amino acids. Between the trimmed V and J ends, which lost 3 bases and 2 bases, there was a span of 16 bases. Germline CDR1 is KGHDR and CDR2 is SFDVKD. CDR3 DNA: TGTGCCACCAGTGATCGAGGCGGGGTGGGTACTGGGGCCAACGTCCTGACTTTC. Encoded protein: CATSDRGGVGTGANVLTF.

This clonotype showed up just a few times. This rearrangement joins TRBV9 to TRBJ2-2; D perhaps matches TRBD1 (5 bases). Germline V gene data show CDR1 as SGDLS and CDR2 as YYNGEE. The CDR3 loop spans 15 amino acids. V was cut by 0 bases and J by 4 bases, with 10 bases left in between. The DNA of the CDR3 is TGTGCCAGCAGCGTAGAAAGGGGTATCACCGGGGAGCTGTTTTTT. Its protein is CASSVERGITGELFF.

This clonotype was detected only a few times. CDR3 nucleotide sequence: TGTGCCAGCAGCGTAACAACGGGGGGGCTGATAAGCACAGATACGCAGTATTTT. Translated: CASSVTTGGLISTDTQYF. The chain has TRBV9 and TRBJ2-3, with 8 bases lining up with TRBD2. The length of the CDR3 is 18 residues. V lost 1 base, J lost 0 bases, and 10 bases stayed unmatched. Per germline, CDR1 SGDLS and CDR2 YYNGEE. The whole variable domain, filled in from reference TRBV9 and TRBJ2-3, reads DSGVTQTPKHLITATGQRVTLRCSPRSGDLSVYWYQQSLDQGLQFLIQYYNGEERAKGNILERFSAQQFPDLHSELNLSSLELGDSALYFCASSVTTGGLISTDTQYFGPGTRLTVL.

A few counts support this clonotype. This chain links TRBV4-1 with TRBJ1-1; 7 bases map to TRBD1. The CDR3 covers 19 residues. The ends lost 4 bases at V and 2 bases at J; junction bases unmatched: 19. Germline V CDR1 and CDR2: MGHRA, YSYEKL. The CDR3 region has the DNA TGCGCCAGCAGCCTCCTAAGCGGCAGGGGGGGGTTTACAAACACTGAAGCTTTCTTT. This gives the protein CASSLLSGRGGFTNTEAFF.

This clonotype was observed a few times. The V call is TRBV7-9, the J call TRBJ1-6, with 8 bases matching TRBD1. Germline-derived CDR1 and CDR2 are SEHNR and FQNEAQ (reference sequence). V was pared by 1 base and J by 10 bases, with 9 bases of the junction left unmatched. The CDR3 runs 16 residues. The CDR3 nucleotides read TGTGCCAGCAGCTTAGGGGGGACAGGTGGAGGCTCACCCCTCCACTTT. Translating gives CASSLGGTGGGSPLHF.

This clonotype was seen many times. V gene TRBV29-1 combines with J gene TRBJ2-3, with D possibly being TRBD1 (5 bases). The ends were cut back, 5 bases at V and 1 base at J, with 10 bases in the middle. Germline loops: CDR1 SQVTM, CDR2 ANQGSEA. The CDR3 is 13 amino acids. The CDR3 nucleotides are TGCAGCGTTCTACCGACAGGCACAGATACGCAGTATTTT. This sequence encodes CSVLPTGTDTQYF.

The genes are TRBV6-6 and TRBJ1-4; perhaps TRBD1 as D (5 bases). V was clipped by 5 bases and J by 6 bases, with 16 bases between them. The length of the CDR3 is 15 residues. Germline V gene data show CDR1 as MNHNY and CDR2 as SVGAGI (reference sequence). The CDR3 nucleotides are TGTGCCAGCAGTATCGGGGGGGAACGAGATGAAAAACTGTTTTTT. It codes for CASSIGGERDEKLFF.

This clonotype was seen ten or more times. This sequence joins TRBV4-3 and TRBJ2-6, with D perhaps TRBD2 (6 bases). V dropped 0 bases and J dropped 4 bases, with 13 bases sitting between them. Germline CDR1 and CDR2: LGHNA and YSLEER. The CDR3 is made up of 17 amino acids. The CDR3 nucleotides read TGCGCCAGCAGCCAAGATTATGGGGAGGTCGGGGCCAACGTCCTGACTTTC. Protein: CASSQDYGEVGANVLTF.

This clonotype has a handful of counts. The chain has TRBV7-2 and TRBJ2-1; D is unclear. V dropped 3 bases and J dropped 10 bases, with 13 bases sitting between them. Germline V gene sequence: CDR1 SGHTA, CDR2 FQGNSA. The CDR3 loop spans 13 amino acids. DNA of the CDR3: TGTGCCAGCAGCTTTAGCTTAGGTGAGGAGCAGTTCTTC. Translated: CASSFSLGEEQFF.

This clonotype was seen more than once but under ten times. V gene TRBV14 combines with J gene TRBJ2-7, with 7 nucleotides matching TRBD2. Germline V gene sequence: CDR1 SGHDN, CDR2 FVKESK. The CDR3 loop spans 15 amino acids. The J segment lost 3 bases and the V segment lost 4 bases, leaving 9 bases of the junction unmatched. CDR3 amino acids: CASSRREASGYEQYF. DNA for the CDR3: TGTGCCAGCAGCCGAAGGGAAGCTAGCGGCTACGAGCAGTACTTC.

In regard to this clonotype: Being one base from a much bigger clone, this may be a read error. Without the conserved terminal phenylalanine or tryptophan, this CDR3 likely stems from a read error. The CDR3 region is CASSSGNTEAFL. CDR3 DNA sequence: TGTGCCAGCAGTTCCGGGAACACTGAAGCTTTCCTT. The chain employs TRBV6-5 and TRBJ1-1; unclear D gene. The CDR3 sequence is 12 residues long. CDR1 is MNHEY and CDR2 is SVGAGI in the germline V gene. V lost 4 bases, J lost 1 base, and 4 bases lay in between.

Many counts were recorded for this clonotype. This CDR3 is CASSEKRTGLMNTEAFF. CDR3 in DNA: TGTGCCAGCAGCGAAAAACGGACAGGCCTGATGAACACTGAAGCTTTCTTT. The rearrangement uses TRBV9 and TRBJ1-1; 7 positions match TRBD1. In germline, CDR1 is SGDLS, CDR2 YYNGEE. There are 17 residues in the CDR3. The J segment lost 0 bases and the V segment lost 3 bases, leaving 11 bases of the junction unmatched.

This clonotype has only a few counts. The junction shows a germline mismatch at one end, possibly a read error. The CDR3 loop is CASSPRPPANYGYTF. DNA of the CDR3: TGTGCCAGCAGTCCGAGGCCCCCGGCTAATTATGGCTACACCTTC. The gene calls are TRBV12-3 or TRBV12-4 and TRBJ1-2; D ambiguous. CDR3 length: 15 amino acids.

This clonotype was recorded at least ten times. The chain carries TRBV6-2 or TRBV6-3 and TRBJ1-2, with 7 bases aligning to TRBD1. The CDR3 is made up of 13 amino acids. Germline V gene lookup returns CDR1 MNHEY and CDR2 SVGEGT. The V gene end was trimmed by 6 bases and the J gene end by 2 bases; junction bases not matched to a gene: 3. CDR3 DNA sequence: TGTGCCAGCAGCCAGGGACAGAACTATGGCTACACCTTC. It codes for CASSQGQNYGYTF.

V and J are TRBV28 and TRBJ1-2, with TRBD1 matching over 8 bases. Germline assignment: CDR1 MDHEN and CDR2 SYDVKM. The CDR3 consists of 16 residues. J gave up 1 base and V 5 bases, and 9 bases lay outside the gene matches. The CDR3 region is CASSQNTGGDNYGYTF. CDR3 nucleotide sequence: TGTGCCAGCAGTCAAAACACAGGGGGGGATAACTATGGCTACACCTTC.

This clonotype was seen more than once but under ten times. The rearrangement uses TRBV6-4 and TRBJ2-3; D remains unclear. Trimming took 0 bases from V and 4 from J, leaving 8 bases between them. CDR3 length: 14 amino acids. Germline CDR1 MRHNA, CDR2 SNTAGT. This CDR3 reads CASSDSREADTQYF. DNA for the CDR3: TGTGCCAGCAGTGACTCTAGGGAAGCAGATACGCAGTATTTT.

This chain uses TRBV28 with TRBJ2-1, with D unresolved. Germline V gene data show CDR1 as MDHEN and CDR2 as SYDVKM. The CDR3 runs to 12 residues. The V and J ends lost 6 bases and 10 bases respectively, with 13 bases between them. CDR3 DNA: TGTGCCAGCAGACCGAAAGAAGAGGAGCAGTTCTTC. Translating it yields CASRPKEEEQFF.

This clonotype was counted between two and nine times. This chain's CDR3 is CASSQDPGTTNEKLFF. CDR3 nucleotide sequence: TGCGCCAGCAGCCAAGATCCAGGAACGACTAATGAAAAACTGTTTTTT. The chain joins TRBV4-3 to TRBJ1-4, with no clear D. Per the germline V gene, CDR1 is LGHNA and CDR2 is YSLEER. This CDR3 comprises 16 residues. The V end was cut by 0 bases, the J end by 2 bases, with 10 bases between.

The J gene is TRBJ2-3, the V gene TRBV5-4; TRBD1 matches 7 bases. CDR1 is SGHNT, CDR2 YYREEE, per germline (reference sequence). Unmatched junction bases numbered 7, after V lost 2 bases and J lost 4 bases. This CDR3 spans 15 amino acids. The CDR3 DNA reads TGTGCCAGCAGCTTTAGACAGGGAGTTGCAGATACGCAGTATTTT. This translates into CASSFRQGVADTQYF.

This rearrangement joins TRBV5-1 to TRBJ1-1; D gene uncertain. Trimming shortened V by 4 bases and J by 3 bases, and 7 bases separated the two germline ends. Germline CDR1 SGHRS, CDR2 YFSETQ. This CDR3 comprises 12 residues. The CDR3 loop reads CASSRMDTEAFF. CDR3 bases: TGCGCCAGCAGCAGAATGGACACTGAAGCTTTCTTT.

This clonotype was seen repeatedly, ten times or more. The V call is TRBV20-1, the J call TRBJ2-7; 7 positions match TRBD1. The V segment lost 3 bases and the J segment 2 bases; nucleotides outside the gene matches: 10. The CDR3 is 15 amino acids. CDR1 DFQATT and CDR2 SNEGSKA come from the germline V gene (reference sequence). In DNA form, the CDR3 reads TGCAGTGCTAGGGCGTCAGACAGGGTAGCCTACGAGCAGTACTTC. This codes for CSARASDRVAYEQYF.

CDR3 in amino acids: CASSADRGSFDEQYF. DNA of the CDR3: TGTGCCAGCAGCGCCGACAGGGGAAGCTTCGACGAGCAGTACTTC. This chain uses TRBV7-2 with TRBJ2-7, with 8 positions matching TRBD1. The CDR3 sequence is 15 residues long. The V gene's germline CDR1 is SGHTA and CDR2 FQGNSA. With 5 bases clipped from V and 5 bases from J, the junction kept 11 bases outside the gene matches.

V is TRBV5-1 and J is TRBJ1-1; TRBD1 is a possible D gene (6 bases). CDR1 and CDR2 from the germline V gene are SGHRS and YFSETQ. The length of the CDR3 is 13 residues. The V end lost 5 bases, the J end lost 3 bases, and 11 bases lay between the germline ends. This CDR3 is CASRAKGDTEAFF. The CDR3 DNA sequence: TGCGCCAGCAGGGCGAAGGGGGACACTGAAGCTTTCTTT. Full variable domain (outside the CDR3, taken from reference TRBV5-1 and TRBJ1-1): KAGVTQTPRYLIKTRGQQVTLSCSPISGHRSVSWYQQTPGQGLQFLFEYFSETQRNKGNFPGRFSGRQFSNSRSEMNVSTLELGDSALYLCASRAKGDTEAFFGQGTRLTVV.